The 29 T cell receptor beta chains listed next were all sequenced from one sample in a study of T-cell reconstitution after alpha-beta-depleted transplantation in children. A library of TCRbeta sequences, prepared with unique molecular identifiers, was generated. TCRdb re-analysed the PCR reads in MiXCR, keeping a single row per CDR3 protein. This sample has around 410,000 distinct CDR3 sequences, with 11% found just once. This specimen consisted of PBMCs from the stem cell graft donor, obtained from the stem cell graft. All receptors come from a human donor who donated a stem cell graft to a child with acute myeloid leukemia.

The genes are TRBV20-1 and TRBJ1-1; possibly TRBD1 for D (6 bases). CDR1 DFQATT and CDR2 SNEGSKA come from the germline V gene (reference sequence). CDR3 length equals 16 residues. V was clipped by 0 bases and J by 2 bases, with 16 bases between them. In nucleotides, the CDR3 is TGCAGTGCTAGAGATTGGGGCAGGGGCCTTAACACTGAAGCTTTCTTT. It translates to CSARDWGRGLNTEAFF.

The chain couples TRBV5-1 to TRBJ1-1, with D unclear. Trimming took off 0 bases at V and 10 bases at J, with 19 bases between the two ends. This CDR3 contains 15 residues. The germline CDR1 and CDR2 sequences are SGHRS and YFSETQ. The chain's CDR3 is CASSLVTGAALGAFF. In nucleotides, the CDR3 is TGCGCCAGCAGCTTGGTTACCGGCGCAGCCCTTGGAGCTTTCTTT.

J is TRBJ2-6 and V is TRBV29-1; D gene unclear. Looked up from germline, CDR1 is SQVTM and CDR2 is ANQGSEA. Trimming left V 3 bases short and J 0 bases short, with 9 bases between. The CDR3 runs 15 residues. CDR3 DNA sequence: TGCAGCGTTGAGGTCTTCGACTCTGGGGCCAACGTCCTGACTTTC. Translation: CSVEVFDSGANVLTF.

J is TRBJ2-3 and V is TRBV7-2; D is perhaps TRBD2 (6 bases). This CDR3 spans 16 amino acids. The germline V and J ends were trimmed by 5 bases and 4 bases, with 19 bases remaining between them. The V gene's germline CDR1 is SGHTA and CDR2 FQGNSA. The CDR3 sequence is CASSAAAGPGADTQYF. The CDR3 DNA is TGTGCCAGCAGCGCAGCAGCGGGCCCGGGCGCAGATACGCAGTATTTT.

V usage is TRBV5-1 and J usage is TRBJ2-5; 7 bases map to TRBD2. The ends lost 4 bases at V and 1 base at J; junction bases unmatched: 7. The germline gives CDR1 SGHRS, CDR2 YFSETQ. The CDR3 spans 15 residues. The CDR3 spells CASSLPAGLQETQYF. CDR3 nucleotides: TGCGCCAGCAGCCTCCCAGCGGGACTCCAAGAGACCCAGTACTTC.

Notes on this clonotype: An end of the junction differs from the germline gene, which may be a read error. The chain recombines TRBV10-3 with TRBJ2-3; D is uncertain. Germline values: CDR1 ENHRY, CDR2 SYGVKD. The CDR3 consists of 13 residues. The CDR3 sequence is CAISAESTDAQYF. The CDR3 DNA reads as TGTGCCATCAGTGCGGAGAGCACAGATGCGCAGTATTTT.

A word on this clonotype: Its ends do not fully match the called genes, so a read error is possible. The chain employs TRBV20-1 and TRBJ2-1, with TRBD2 identical over 8 bases. Germline V gene sequence: CDR1 DFQATT, CDR2 SNEGSKA (reference sequence). CDR3 length: 14 residues. In DNA, the CDR3 is TGCAGTGCTAGTCCCAGCGGGGGCTACGATGAGCAGTTCTTC. This sequence encodes CSASPSGGYDEQFF.

This clonotype was seen only a few times. V usage is TRBV10-2 and J usage is TRBJ2-5; 7 nucleotides match TRBD1. Germline V lookup: CDR1 WSHSY, CDR2 SAAADI. V lost 6 bases, J lost 5 bases, and 12 bases stayed unmatched. This CDR3 comprises 15 residues. This CDR3 is CASRRDRVVRETQYF. Written as DNA, the CDR3 is TGCGCCAGCAGGCGCGACAGGGTCGTTAGGGAGACCCAGTACTTC.

The chain uses TRBV14 and TRBJ2-2; D is undetermined. The CDR3 totals 13 residues. Germline CDR1 reads SGHDN; CDR2 reads FVKESK. Trimming left V 2 bases short and J 7 bases short, with 8 bases between. The DNA of the CDR3 is TGTGCCAGCAGCCAACAGATCTTCGGGGAGCTGTTTTTT. Encoded protein: CASSQQIFGELFF.

This clonotype was seen more than once but under ten times. The J gene is TRBJ2-1, the V gene TRBV6-2 or TRBV6-3; D unclear. This CDR3 has 13 residues. Per the germline V gene, CDR1 is MNHEY and CDR2 is SVGEGT. V lost 6 bases, J lost 8 bases, and 14 bases lay in between. CDR3 bases: TGTGCCAGCAGGAAGGATACAGTCCATGAGCAGTTCTTC. Translating it yields CASRKDTVHEQFF.

This clonotype showed up many times. This chain uses TRBV29-1 with TRBJ2-7, with TRBD1 identical over 7 bases. In germline, CDR1 is SQVTM, CDR2 ANQGSEA. The CDR3 sequence is 12 residues long. J lost 4 bases, V lost 7 bases, and 7 bases had no gene match. In DNA, the CDR3 is TGCAGCGCGCAGGGGGTTGGGTACGAGCAGTACTTC. Residues: CSAQGVGYEQYF.

This clonotype was seen ten or more times. J is TRBJ2-4 and V is TRBV7-8, with D maybe TRBD1 (5 bases). V was trimmed by 4 bases and J by 0 bases, leaving 16 bases between them. Germline V gene sequence: CDR1 SGHVS, CDR2 FQNEAQ. The CDR3 runs 17 residues. The CDR3 sequence: CASSSPPGNIAKNIQYF. For the CDR3, the DNA is TGTGCCAGCAGCTCCCCTCCAGGGAACATAGCCAAAAACATTCAGTACTTC.

The J gene is TRBJ2-7, the V gene TRBV6-2 or TRBV6-3; D is unresolved. The CDR3 runs to 14 residues. Germline V gene lookup returns CDR1 MNHEY and CDR2 SVGEGT. V lost 10 bases to trimming and J lost 2 bases, with 18 bases between them. In DNA form, the CDR3 reads TGTGCCACACTCCAGACGACGGTAACCTACGAGCAGTACTTC. Translated, it gives CATLQTTVTYEQYF.

This clonotype occurred a few times. The chain links TRBV5-1 to TRBJ1-1, with TRBD1 as a possible D gene (6 bases). Germline CDR1 is SGHRS and CDR2 is YFSETQ. This CDR3 contains 16 residues. The ends were cut back, 3 bases at V and 0 bases at J, with 15 bases in the middle. The CDR3 loop reads CASSSAGGGMNTEAFF. CDR3 DNA sequence: TGCGCCAGCAGCTCCGCGGGGGGGGGCATGAACACTGAAGCTTTCTTT.

V usage is TRBV29-1 and J usage is TRBJ2-5, with D possibly matching TRBD2 (7 bases). The V end lost 0 bases, the J end lost 1 base, and 18 bases lay between the germline ends. This CDR3 is 17 amino acids long. The germline gives CDR1 SQVTM, CDR2 ANQGSEA. The DNA of the CDR3 is TGCAGCGTTGAAGATCGGGGGGCGGGTCCATCCCAAGAGACCCAGTACTTC. Translated: CSVEDRGAGPSQETQYF.

This clonotype was found a few times. The chain has TRBV9 and TRBJ2-3; TRBD2 matches at 7 bases. After removal of 3 bases from V and 5 bases from J, the junction contained 15 bases not matched to a gene. This CDR3 region has 17 residues. CDR1 SGDLS and CDR2 YYNGEE come from the germline V gene. The CDR3 region has the DNA TGTGCCAGCAGCGACTGGGGGGGTGGGGACGGTGGAGATACGCAGTATTTT. Protein sequence: CASSDWGGGDGGDTQYF. Looking up the rest from reference TRBV9 and TRBJ2-3 gives the full variable domain: DSGVTQTPKHLITATGQRVTLRCSPRSGDLSVYWYQQSLDQGLQFLIQYYNGEERAKGNILERFSAQQFPDLHSELNLSSLELGDSALYFCASSDWGGGDGGDTQYFGPGTRLTVL.

Regarding this clonotype: A junction end diverges from the germline sequence, so it may reflect a read error. The genes are TRBV7-9 and TRBJ1-1; 8 bases map to TRBD1. The germline V gene has CDR1 SEHNR and CDR2 FQNEAQ (reference sequence). The CDR3 has 15 amino acids. The CDR3 region is CASSLDQGANAEAFF. The CDR3 region has the DNA TGTGCCAGCAGCTTAGATCAGGGGGCGAACGCTGAAGCTTTCTTT.

The genes are TRBV6-1 and TRBJ1-2, with TRBD1 matching 12 bases. Per germline, CDR1 MNHNS and CDR2 SASEGT. J lost 7 bases, V lost 6 bases, and 3 bases had no gene match. The CDR3 runs 13 residues. The CDR3 DNA follows: TGTGCCAGCAGGGGACAGGGGGCGCGTGGCTACACCTTC. This encodes CASRGQGARGYTF.

The chain has TRBV7-9 and TRBJ1-2, with D possibly being TRBD1 (6 bases). Germline V gene sequence: CDR1 SEHNR, CDR2 FQNEAQ (reference sequence). The length of the CDR3 is 13 residues. Deletions cut 6 bases from V and 7 bases from J, with 15 bases between. This CDR3 is CASSPGQRSGYTF. As DNA, the CDR3 is TGTGCCAGCAGTCCCGGACAGAGATCTGGCTACACCTTC.

The rearrangement links TRBV19 to TRBJ2-5; D call uncertain. The CDR3 length is 10 residues. Germline lookup yields CDR1 LNHDA and CDR2 SQIVND (reference sequence). Trimming pared 10 bases from V and 5 bases from J, leaving 8 bases between. CDR3 sequence reads: CAIPPETQYF. The CDR3 DNA reads as TGTGCCATCCCCCCGGAGACCCAGTACTTC.

Many counts were recorded for this clonotype. V usage is TRBV25-1 and J usage is TRBJ2-1; TRBD2 matches at 10 bases. Germline V gene lookup returns CDR1 MGHDK and CDR2 SYGVNS. The junction had 4 bases not matched to a gene; V was cut back by 7 bases and J by 4 bases. This CDR3 is 14 amino acids long. The CDR3 loop is CASNIAGGYNEQFF. CDR3 coding DNA: TGTGCCAGCAATATAGCGGGGGGTTACAATGAGCAGTTCTTC.

The gene calls are TRBV5-1 and TRBJ2-3; D ambiguous. CDR3 length equals 16 residues. Trimming left V 3 bases short and J 0 bases short, with 14 bases between. CDR1 is SGHRS, CDR2 YFSETQ, per germline. The CDR3 sequence is CASSWKAAISTDTQYF. The CDR3 DNA sequence: TGCGCCAGCAGCTGGAAGGCTGCAATTAGCACAGATACGCAGTATTTT.

This clonotype was counted many times. V usage is TRBV27 and J usage is TRBJ1-1; D is ambiguous. From germline, CDR1 is MNHEY and CDR2 SMNVEV (reference sequence). The CDR3 has 15 residues. V was pared by 5 bases and J by 4 bases, with 17 bases between. CDR3 sequence (DNA): TGTGCCAGCAGTGCCCTCAGGAAGATGGGCACTGAAGCTTTCTTT. Translation: CASSALRKMGTEAFF.

CDR3 sequence (DNA): TGTGCCTGGAGTTCCTCCCGAAAGTTGAACACTGAAGCTTTCTTT. This encodes CAWSSSRKLNTEAFF. The chain carries TRBV30 and TRBJ1-1; no definite D call. CDR1 is GTSNPN, CDR2 SVGIG, per germline (reference sequence). The V gene lost 2 bases and the J gene lost 0 bases, with 13 bases spanning the gap. The CDR3 consists of 15 residues.

This clonotype has just a few counts. The chain has TRBV6-1 and TRBJ2-5; TRBD1 agrees at 9 bases. Unmatched junction bases numbered 10, after V lost 7 bases and J lost 7 bases. Germline CDR1 MNHNS, CDR2 SASEGT. The CDR3 extends over 14 amino acids. This chain's CDR3 is CASTGQGWALTQYF. The CDR3 nucleotides are TGTGCCAGCACGGGACAGGGCTGGGCATTGACCCAGTACTTC.

The rearrangement uses TRBV7-2 and TRBJ2-3, with a weak D call TRBD2 (5 bases). The CDR3 sequence is 16 residues long. CDR1 is SGHTA, CDR2 FQGNSA, per germline. V was cut by 1 base and J by 1 base, with 12 bases left in between. In DNA, the CDR3 is TGTGCCAGCAGCTTAGTCGGCCTCGGGGGCACAGATACGCAGTATTTT. It is translated as CASSLVGLGGTDTQYF.

The rearrangement joins TRBV27 to TRBJ2-6, with TRBD1 matching 7 bases. The CDR3 runs 17 residues. The J segment lost 2 bases and the V segment lost 5 bases, leaving 9 bases of the junction unmatched. CDR1 and CDR2 (germline): MNHEY, SMNVEV (reference sequence). DNA of the CDR3: TGTGCCAGCAGTCACGCAGGGACAGCCCCTGGGGCCAACGTCCTGACTTTC. Translated, it gives CASSHAGTAPGANVLTF. Together with reference TRBV27 and TRBJ2-6, the CDR3 gives the full variable domain: EAQVTQNPRYLITVTGKKLTVTCSQNMNHEYMSWYRQDPGLGLRQIYYSMNVEVTDKGDVPEGYKVSRKEKRNFPLILESPSPNQTSLYFCASSHAGTAPGANVLTFGAGSRLTVL.

V gene TRBV6-5 combines with J gene TRBJ1-1, with a possible D match to TRBD1 (5 bases). The CDR3 is made up of 15 amino acids. The germline CDR1 and CDR2 sequences are MNHEY and SVGAGI. Trimming left V 0 bases short and J 1 base short, with 9 bases between. The CDR3 DNA follows: TGTGCCAGCAGTTACTCGCGGGGCACGAACACTGAAGCTTTCTTT. Protein: CASSYSRGTNTEAFF.

This clonotype was counted many times. The chain is built from TRBV7-2 and TRBJ1-1; D unclear. This CDR3 comprises 15 residues. Germline V CDR1 and CDR2: SGHTA, FQGNSA. The ends were cut back, 0 bases at V and 1 base at J, with 9 bases in the middle. CDR3 sequence reads: CASSLAGGSNTEAFF. The CDR3 bases are TGTGCCAGCAGCTTAGCTGGAGGTTCGAACACTGAAGCTTTCTTT.